Presented here are 8 T cell receptor beta chains from one specimen sequenced in a study of beta chain features in type 1 diabetes. Study-wide results and limits: Within each of all four CD4+ subsets, Type 1 diabetes patients had TCRB CDR3s that were moderately but significantly shorter.

The antigens for these receptors are not known. Expressed TCRB transcripts were sequenced because the entire RNA isolate underwent reverse transcription. Method: immunoSEQ multiplex PCR; TCRdb's copy keeps in-frame clones and lacks some. Among roughly 220,000 clones, 16% were seen once, and the ten largest hold more than 0.075%. The sequencing input was naive CD4+ T cells from blood. The receptors stem from a man aged 25-45 years with type 1 diabetes.

This clone turned up a few times. The V and J genes are TRBV2 and TRBJ2-5; tentative D call: TRBD1 (5 bases). V was clipped by 7 bases and J by 5 bases, with 14 bases between them. The CDR3 runs 13 residues. Germline lookup yields CDR1 SNHLY and CDR2 FYNNEI. The CDR3 coding sequence is TGTGCCAGCAATCAGCAGGGTGGCGAGACCCAGTACTTC. The encoded protein is CASNQQGGETQYF.

The J gene is TRBJ2-7, the V gene TRBV25-1, with D uncertain. The ends were cut back, 4 bases at V and 5 bases at J, with 6 bases in the middle. CDR1 MGHDK and CDR2 SYGVNS come from the germline V gene. CDR3 length equals 11 residues. In DNA, the CDR3 is TGTGCCAGCAGTGGTTTTAACGAGCAGTACTTC. Its translation: CASSGFNEQYF.

This clone was seen more than once but under ten times. The chain uses TRBV29-1 and TRBJ1-5; D is ambiguous. The CDR3 is made up of 14 amino acids. Germline V lookup: CDR1 SQVTM, CDR2 ANQGSEA. V was pared by 7 bases and J by 3 bases, with 16 bases between. The CDR3: CSATGPNYNQPQHF. The CDR3 DNA reads TGCAGCGCCACTGGGCCCAATTACAATCAGCCCCAGCATTTT.

The rearrangement uses TRBV4-1 and TRBJ2-6, with D unresolved. The CDR3 runs to 16 residues. V was cut by 1 base and J by 3 bases, with 10 bases left in between. Germline V gives CDR1 MGHRA, CDR2 YSYEKL. The CDR3 region is CASSQVGAHGANVLTF. The CDR3 DNA follows: TGCGCCAGCAGCCAAGTAGGAGCGCATGGGGCCAACGTCCTGACTTTC.

The V gene is TRBV13, the J gene TRBJ2-7; no definite D call. The ends were cut back, 5 bases at V and 0 bases at J, with 8 bases in the middle. Germline loops: CDR1 PRHDT, CDR2 FYEKMQ (reference sequence). CDR3 length: 13 residues. CDR3 loop: CASSLQGSYEQYF. CDR3 in DNA: TGTGCCAGCAGCCTCCAAGGCTCCTACGAGCAGTACTTC.

The chain uses TRBV4-3 and TRBJ2-1; 8 bases line up with TRBD2. The length of the CDR3 is 17 residues. CDR1 and CDR2 (germline): LGHNA, YSLEER. After removal of 0 bases from V and 6 bases from J, the junction contained 10 bases not matched to a gene. CDR3 region: CASSQDRAGRASNEQFF. DNA for the CDR3: TGCGCCAGCAGCCAAGATCGGGCCGGGAGGGCCAGCAATGAGCAGTTCTTC.

This clone was seen more than once but under ten times. The chain is built from TRBV25-1 and TRBJ1-1; D not resolved. Trimming shortened V by 4 bases and J by 10 bases, and 19 bases separated the two germline ends. This CDR3 is 14 amino acids long. CDR1 MGHDK and CDR2 SYGVNS come from the germline V gene. The CDR3 loop reads CASSGDLRSSAAFF. CDR3 nucleotides: TGTGCCAGCAGTGGAGACTTAAGGAGTAGCGCAGCTTTCTTT. Looking up the rest from reference TRBV25-1 and TRBJ1-1 gives the full variable domain: EADIYQTPRYLVIGTGKKITLECSQTMGHDKMYWYQQDPGMELHLIHYSYGVNSTEKGDLSSESTVSRIRTEHFPLTLESARPSHTSQYLCASSGDLRSSAAFFGQGTRLTVV.

V and J are TRBV5-1 and TRBJ2-7; the D is unclear. V lost 0 bases to trimming and J lost 12 bases, with 13 bases between them. The CDR3 has 12 residues. Germline V gene lookup returns CDR1 SGHRS and CDR2 YFSETQ. The CDR3 DNA reads as TGCGCCAGCAGCTTGGAGGGCCCCGGATCGTACTTC. Its translation is CASSLEGPGSYF.